Below, one T cell receptor (beta chain) is given with its context. Random hexamers served to reverse transcribe about 0.45 to 1 ug RNA. Using its own MiXCR run on the immunoSEQ multiplex PCR reads, TCRdb lists one record per CDR3 protein. The sample records 150,000 to 250,000 distinct CDR3 sequences, roughly 96% being singletons. This sample stems from a study of CD8 T cells in Susac syndrome. Looked up from germline, CDR1 is DFQATT and CDR2 is SNEGSKA (reference sequence). Trimming pared 0 bases from V and 0 bases from J, leaving 8 bases between. This CDR3 has 14 amino acids. Through negative isolation, CD4+ and CD8+ T cells were obtained, while TEMRA cells were enriched using FACS.

The chain links TRBV20-1 to TRBJ1-1; D is ambiguous. The sequencing sample was made of CD4+ T cells from PBMCs. This clonotype was sampled from a human donor with multiple sclerosis. Written as DNA, the CDR3 is TGCAGTGCTAGAGATCGGCCCATGAACACTGAAGCTTTCTTT. It is translated as CSARDRPMNTEAFF.